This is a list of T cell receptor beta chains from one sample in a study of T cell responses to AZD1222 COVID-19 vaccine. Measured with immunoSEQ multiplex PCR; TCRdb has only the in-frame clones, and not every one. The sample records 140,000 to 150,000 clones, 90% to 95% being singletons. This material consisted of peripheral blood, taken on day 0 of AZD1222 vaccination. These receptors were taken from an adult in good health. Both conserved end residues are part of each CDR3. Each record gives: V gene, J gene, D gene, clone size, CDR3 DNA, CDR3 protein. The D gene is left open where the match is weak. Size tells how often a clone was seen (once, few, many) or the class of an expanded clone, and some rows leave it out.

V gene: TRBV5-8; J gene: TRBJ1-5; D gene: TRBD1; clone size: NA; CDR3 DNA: TGTGCCAGCAGCTTGTTCGGGACAGGGGTTCAGCCCCAGCATTTT; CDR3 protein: CASSLFGTGVQPQHF
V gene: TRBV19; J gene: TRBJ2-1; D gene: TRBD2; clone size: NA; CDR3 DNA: TGTGCCAGTAGTATAGCCTCGAGGGGACTAGCGGGGGGAAATGAGCAGTTCTTC; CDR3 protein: CASSIASRGLAGGNEQFF
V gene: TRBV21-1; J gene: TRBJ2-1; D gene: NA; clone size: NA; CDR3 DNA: TGTGCCAGGGACGATAGCGGGATAGGGAGCAATGAGCAGTTCTTC; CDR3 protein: CARDDSGIGSNEQFF
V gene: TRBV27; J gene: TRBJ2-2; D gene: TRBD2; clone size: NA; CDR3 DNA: TGTGCCAGCAGCCTACGACGGGGGGTGGTTATCGGGGAGCTGTTTTTT; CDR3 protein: CASSLRRGVVIGELFF
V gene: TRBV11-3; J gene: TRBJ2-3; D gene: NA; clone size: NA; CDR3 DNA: TGTGCCAGCAGCTTAGGAGGTGTCAGCACAGATACGCAGTATTTT; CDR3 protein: CASSLGGVSTDTQYF
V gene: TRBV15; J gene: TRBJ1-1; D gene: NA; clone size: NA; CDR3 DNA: TGTGCCACCAGCAGAGCTCAGGGAAACACTGAAGCTTTCTTT; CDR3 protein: CATSRAQGNTEAFF
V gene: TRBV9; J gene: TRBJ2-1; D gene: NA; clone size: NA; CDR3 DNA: TGTGCCAGCAGCGTAGGGAGGGGAAAGGGGGTTACAGGTGAGCAGTTCTTC; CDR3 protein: CASSVGRGKGVTGEQFF
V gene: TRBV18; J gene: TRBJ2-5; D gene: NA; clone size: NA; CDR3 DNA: TGTGCCAGCTCACCAAGTCCCCACCAAGAGACCCAGTACTTC; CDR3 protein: CASSPSPHQETQYF
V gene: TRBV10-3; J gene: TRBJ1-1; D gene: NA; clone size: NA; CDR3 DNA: TGTGCCATCAGTGAGGCGGGACACCGTCGCATGAACACTGAAGCTTTCTTT; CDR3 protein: CAISEAGHRRMNTEAFF
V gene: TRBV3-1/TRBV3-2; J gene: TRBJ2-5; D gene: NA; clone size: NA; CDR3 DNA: TGTGCCAGCAGCCAAGGAGATGAGACCCAGTACTTC; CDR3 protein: CASSQGDETQYF
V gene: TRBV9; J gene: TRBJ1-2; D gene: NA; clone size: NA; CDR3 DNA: TGTGCCAGCAGCCCGAAGGCCCCCCCTGATGGCTACACCTTC; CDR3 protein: CASSPKAPPDGYTF
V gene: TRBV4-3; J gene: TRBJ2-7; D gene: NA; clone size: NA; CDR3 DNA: TGCGCCAGCAGCCGAGGGACTGGCGGCTACGAGCAGTACTTC; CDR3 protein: CASSRGTGGYEQYF
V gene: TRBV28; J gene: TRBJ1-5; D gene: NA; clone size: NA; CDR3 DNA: TGTGCCAGCAGTGAAGACTACGGGGATGGGAATGAGCCCCAGCATTTT; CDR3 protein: CASSEDYGDGNEPQHF
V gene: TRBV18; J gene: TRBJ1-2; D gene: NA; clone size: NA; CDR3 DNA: TGTGCCAGCTCACCAGACCCACGCTCTTTCGGCTACACCTTC; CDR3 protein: CASSPDPRSFGYTF
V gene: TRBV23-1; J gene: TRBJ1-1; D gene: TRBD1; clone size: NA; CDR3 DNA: TGCGCCACCTATGGAAACCAGGACAGGGAGGCGACTGAAGCTTTCTTT; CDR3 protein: CATYGNQDREATEAFF
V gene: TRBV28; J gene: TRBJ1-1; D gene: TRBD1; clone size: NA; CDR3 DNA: TGTGCCAGCAGTATTTGGGACAGGGTTACTGAAGCTTTCTTT; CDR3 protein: CASSIWDRVTEAFF
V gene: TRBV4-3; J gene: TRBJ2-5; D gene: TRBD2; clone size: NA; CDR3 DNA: TGCGCCAGCAGCACCCGAGGAAGCGGGAGTTGGGAAGAGACCCAGTACTTC; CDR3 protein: CASSTRGSGSWEETQYF
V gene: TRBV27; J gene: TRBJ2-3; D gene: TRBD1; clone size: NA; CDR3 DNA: TGTGCCAGCGGAACCGGGACAGGGTACGTGGATACGCAGTATTTT; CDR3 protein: CASGTGTGYVDTQYF
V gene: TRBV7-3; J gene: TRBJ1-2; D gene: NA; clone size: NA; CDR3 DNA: TGTGCCAGCAGCTCCTCTGGGATAGACTACTATGGCTACACCTTC; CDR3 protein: CASSSSGIDYYGYTF
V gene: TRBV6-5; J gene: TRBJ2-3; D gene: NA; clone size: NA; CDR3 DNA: TGTGCCAGCAGACTACTCAGGGTTACAGATACGCAGTATTTT; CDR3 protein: CASRLLRVTDTQYF
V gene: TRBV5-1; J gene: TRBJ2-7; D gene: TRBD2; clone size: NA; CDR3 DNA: TGCGCCAGCAGTTTGGCCATCGGACTAGCGGGAGACCAGTACTTC; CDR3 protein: CASSLAIGLAGDQYF
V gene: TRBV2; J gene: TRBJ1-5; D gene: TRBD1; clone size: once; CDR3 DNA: TGTGCCAGCAGTGTATTGACAGGGGGCTGGCAGCCCCAGCATTTT; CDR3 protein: CASSVLTGGWQPQHF
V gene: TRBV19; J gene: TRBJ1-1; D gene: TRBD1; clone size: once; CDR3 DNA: TGTGCCAGTAGGCCCGGGGGGCAGGGGGCGGCTGAAGCTTTCTTT; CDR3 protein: CASRPGGQGAAEAFF